The following is a TCR beta chain sequence with its context. These data belong to a study of blood T cell repertoires in COVID-19. Study overall: Acute and convalescent COVID-19 samples came from the United States, Italy and Spain. Nucleic acid was either cDNA or gDNA, and it came from T cells, B-cell-depleted T cells, or PBMCs.

In the original processing: Estimation of nucleated cell counts was performed using reference gene primer amplification. Assay: immunoSEQ multiplex PCR; the TCRdb copy retains only in-frame clones and omits some. V, J and clone size reflect that table, while D and trimming were determined from the DNA. The sample carries 70,000 to 95,000 clones, roughly 86% recorded once. The sequence was collected from a human donor in a cohort sampled during active COVID-19. Sequencing used peripheral blood.

In nucleotides, the CDR3 is TGTGCCAGCAGCTTTAGGTTGGGGCGGGGGCTAAATTCACCCCTCCACTTT. Its protein product is CASSFRLGRGLNSPLHF. The chain is built from TRBV11-3 and TRBJ1-6; perhaps TRBD1 as D (6 bases). The V and J ends lost 3 bases and 7 bases respectively, with 19 bases between them. CDR1 is SGHNT, CDR2 YENEEA, per germline. This CDR3 spans 17 amino acids.